A selection of T cell receptor beta chains follows, all from one sample in a study of technical replicates of blood from a few donors. The protocol was immunoSEQ multiplex PCR, while the TCRdb copy is restricted to in-frame clones and leaves out a portion. Counted here are tens of thousands of clones, roughly nine tenths occurring once; the ten biggest clones make up approximately 4.6%. Sequenced input: PBMCs. The receptors derive from a human donor in good health. Some clones in this sample may be carry-over from other donors' samples. The CDR3 runs from the conserved cysteine through the conserved F or W. Fields, in order: V gene, D gene, J gene, clone size, CDR3 protein, CDR3 DNA. A D gene is named only where the DNA matches it firmly. Size tells how often a clone was seen (once, few, many) or the class of an expanded clone, and some rows leave it out.

TRBV7-3,TRBD2,TRBJ2-1,-,CASSQRTSGTYNEQFF,TGTGCCAGCAGCCAGAGGACTAGCGGGACCTACAATGAGCAGTTCTTC
TRBV19,-,TRBJ2-7,-,CASRKGVGTDLEQYF,TGTGCCAGTAGAAAAGGGGTCGGAACAGATCTCGAGCAGTACTTC
TRBV6-1,TRBD2,TRBJ2-1,-,CASSGLAGGLGWYEQFF,TGTGCCAGCAGTGGACTAGCGGGGGGGCTCGGGTGGTATGAGCAGTTCTTC
TRBV6-5,TRBD1,TRBJ2-7,-,CASSRTGMIEQYF,TGTGCCAGCAGCCGGACAGGAATGATCGAGCAGTACTTC
TRBV5-6,-,TRBJ2-5,-,CASFLGGLQETQYF,TGTGCCAGCTTCTTGGGGGGACTGCAAGAGACCCAGTACTTC
TRBV6-5,-,TRBJ1-1,-,CASTKPGNTEAFF,TGTGCCAGCACCAAACCGGGGAACACTGAAGCTTTCTTT
TRBV4-2,TRBD2,TRBJ2-5,-,CASSPSAGREGRGTQYF,TGTGCCAGCAGCCCATCGGCGGGGCGGGAGGGCCGGGGGACCCAGTACTTC
TRBV5-1,TRBD1,TRBJ2-7,once,CASSSGTGAYEQYF,TGCGCCAGCAGTTCCGGGACAGGGGCCTACGAGCAGTACTTC
TRBV7-9,TRBD2,TRBJ2-5,-,CASSTRLATYQETQYF,TGTGCCAGCAGCACCAGACTAGCGACCTACCAAGAGACCCAGTACTTC
TRBV9,-,TRBJ1-1,-,CASSVNRNTEAFF,TGTGCCAGCAGCGTGAACAGGAACACTGAAGCTTTCTTT
TRBV21-1,-,TRBJ1-6,-,CASSIPGQCPGCYNSPLHF,TGTGCCAGCAGCATTCCGGGACAGTGCCCGGGATGCTATAATTCACCCCTCCACTTT
TRBV5-1,-,TRBJ2-5,-,CASSLSTGWQETQYF,TGCGCCAGCAGCTTGTCCACAGGGTGGCAAGAGACCCAGTACTTC
TRBV19,TRBD1,TRBJ1-5,-,CASIPRITGTAYQPQHF,TGTGCCAGTATCCCGAGGATTACCGGGACAGCATATCAGCCCCAGCATTTT
TRBV15,-,TRBJ2-5,-,CATSPGDQETQYF,TGTGCCACCAGCCCGGGGGACCAAGAGACCCAGTACTTC
TRBV7-8,TRBD2,TRBJ2-3,-,CASSLARWLAGGTDTQYF,TGTGCCAGCAGCTTAGCGCGGTGGCTAGCGGGAGGCACAGATACGCAGTATTTT
TRBV7-3,-,TRBJ2-1,once,CASSVLGPTDEQFF,TGTGCCAGCAGCGTTTTGGGGCCGACAGATGAGCAGTTCTTC
TRBV10-3,TRBD2,TRBJ2-5,-,CAIGTSGGQETQYF,TGTGCCATCGGGACTAGCGGGGGGCAAGAGACCCAGTACTTC
TRBV19,-,TRBJ2-1,-,CASSIGQREQFF,TGTGCCAGTAGTATAGGTCAGCGAGAGCAGTTCTTC
TRBV29-1,-,TRBJ2-7,-,CSVGTPAAYEQYF,TGCAGCGTCGGGACTCCCGCTGCCTACGAGCAGTACTTC
TRBV11-2,TRBD2,TRBJ2-5,-,CASSYLTSGGRTQYF,TGTGCCAGCAGCTATTTGACTAGCGGGGGCCGGACCCAGTACTTC
TRBV6-5,-,TRBJ1-2,-,CASSPRGGFSGYTF,TGTGCCAGCAGCCCACGAGGAGGGTTCAGCGGCTACACCTTC
TRBV9,TRBD1,TRBJ1-3,-,CASSATGTGNTIYF,TGTGCCAGCAGCGCGACAGGGACTGGAAACACCATATATTTT
TRBV29-1,-,TRBJ2-2,-,CSVEGWQGSTGELFF,TGCAGCGTTGAAGGGTGGCAGGGTAGCACCGGGGAGCTGTTTTTT
TRBV7-9,-,TRBJ2-7,-,CASTAGISYEQYF,TGTGCCAGCACGGCGGGAATCTCCTACGAGCAGTACTTC
TRBV5-1,TRBD2,TRBJ2-3,-,CASSLVGGSPTDTQYF,TGCGCCAGCAGCTTGGTAGGCGGGAGCCCCACAGATACGCAGTATTTT
TRBV7-2,-,TRBJ1-6,-,CASSFQAGDNSPLHF,TGTGCCAGCAGCTTCCAGGCAGGGGATAATTCACCCCTCCACTTT
TRBV7-2,TRBD1,TRBJ2-7,-,CASSRQGLSPYEQYF,TGTGCCAGCAGCAGACAGGGCCTAAGTCCCTACGAGCAGTACTTC
TRBV7-8,-,TRBJ1-5,-,CASSQDREHQPQHF,TGTGCCAGCAGCCAGGACAGAGAACATCAGCCCCAGCATTTT
TRBV28,-,TRBJ2-7,-,CASNGVSSYEQYF,TGTGCCAGCAACGGAGTGTCCTCCTACGAGCAGTACTTC
TRBV7-3,TRBD2,TRBJ2-3,-,CASSLRGGAALISTDTQYF,TGTGCCAGCAGCTTACGCGGGGGGGCGGCCCTAATTTCCACAGATACGCAGTATTTT
TRBV7-2,TRBD2,TRBJ2-2,-,CASSLASGMGTGELFF,TGTGCCAGCAGCTTAGCGAGCGGGATGGGAACCGGGGAGCTGTTTTTT
TRBV7-6,TRBD1,TRBJ1-3,-,CASSKGTDSGNTIYF,TGTGCCAGCAGCAAAGGGACAGACTCTGGAAACACCATATATTTT
TRBV5-1,TRBD1,TRBJ1-1,-,CASSLTGQVTEAFF,TGCGCCAGCAGCTTGACCGGACAGGTCACTGAAGCTTTCTTT
TRBV5-1,-,TRBJ2-6,-,CASSRDWSSGANVLTF,TGCGCCAGCAGCAGGGACTGGAGCTCTGGGGCCAACGTCCTGACTTTC
TRBV9,-,TRBJ2-2,-,CASSVSGNTGELFF,TGTGCCAGCAGCGTTAGCGGAAACACCGGGGAGCTGTTTTTT
TRBV19,TRBD1,TRBJ2-7,-,CASSRQGERYEQYF,TGTGCCAGTAGTAGACAGGGGGAGAGGTACGAGCAGTACTTC
TRBV30,TRBD1,TRBJ2-7,-,CAHRRTGKSSYEQYF,TGTGCGCATCGAAGGACAGGGAAGAGCTCCTACGAGCAGTACTTC
TRBV7-8,-,TRBJ2-1,-,CASSPRLIPNEQFF,TGTGCCAGCAGCCCCCGACTAATCCCCAATGAGCAGTTCTTC
TRBV6-6,TRBD2,TRBJ2-7,-,CASSPEDSGRYEQYF,TGTGCCAGCAGTCCCGAGGATAGCGGGAGGTACGAGCAGTACTTC
TRBV19,-,TRBJ2-7,few,CASTGTYSYEQYF,TGTGCCAGTACGGGAACGTACTCCTACGAGCAGTACTTC
TRBV29-1,TRBD1,TRBJ1-1,-,CSVVQGAPEAFF,TGCAGCGTTGTGCAGGGGGCCCCTGAAGCTTTCTTT
TRBV2,-,TRBJ1-5,-,CASSEGRVGGYSNQPQHF,TGTGCCAGCAGTGAAGGTAGGGTTGGGGGCTATAGCAATCAGCCCCAGCATTTT
TRBV19,-,TRBJ2-7,once,CASSDPGRASSYEQYF,TGTGCCAGTAGTGACCCCGGCAGGGCCAGTTCCTACGAGCAGTACTTC
TRBV5-1,TRBD2,TRBJ2-7,-,CASFPHPAGAYEQYF,TGCGCCAGTTTCCCCCACCCAGCGGGGGCGTACGAGCAGTACTTC
TRBV6-5,TRBD1,TRBJ2-5,-,CASSLSPGTGQETQYF,TGTGCCAGCAGTTTATCTCCTGGGACAGGCCAAGAGACCCAGTACTTC
TRBV6-6,-,TRBJ1-4,-,CASSYSYGEVGEKLFF,TGTGCCAGCAGTTACTCGTACGGGGAAGTGGGTGAAAAACTGTTTTTT
TRBV5-4,TRBD2,TRBJ2-3,-,CASSVPGLAGGSTDTQYF,TGTGCCAGCAGCGTCCCGGGACTAGCGGGAGGGAGCACAGATACGCAGTATTTT
TRBV7-2,TRBD2,TRBJ2-5,-,CASSSVGAGVVETQYF,TGTGCCAGCAGCTCTGTCGGAGCGGGAGTCGTGGAGACCCAGTACTTC
TRBV4-2,TRBD2,TRBJ2-5,-,CASSPGLAGAFAQETQYF,TGTGCCAGCAGCCCGGGACTAGCGGGAGCCTTTGCACAAGAGACCCAGTACTTC
TRBV5-6,-,TRBJ2-1,-,CASSLRQPGQGPQFF,TGTGCCAGCAGCTTGAGGCAACCCGGACAAGGCCCCCAGTTCTTC
TRBV7-2,TRBD2,TRBJ2-1,-,CASSPRTSWGVDYNEQFF,TGTGCCAGCAGCCCACGGACTAGCTGGGGGGTGGACTACAATGAGCAGTTCTTC
TRBV5-4,-,TRBJ2-5,-,CASSIKYRDQETQYF,TGTGCCAGCAGCATAAAATACAGGGACCAAGAGACCCAGTACTTC
TRBV9,TRBD2,TRBJ2-3,once,CASSEAPGGATDTQYF,TGTGCCAGCAGCGAGGCCCCGGGGGGGGCGACGGATACGCAGTATTTT
TRBV5-1,-,TRBJ2-2,once,CASSLKPGRGKNTGELFF,TGCGCCAGCAGCTTGAAGCCGGGCAGGGGCAAGAACACCGGGGAGCTGTTTTTT
TRBV7-9,TRBD1,TRBJ1-3,-,CASSSSNRGFVGNTIYF,TGTGCCAGCAGCTCCTCAAACAGGGGGTTTGTGGGAAACACCATATATTTT